These T cell receptor beta chains were read from a single sample in a study of STAT3 mutations in large granular lymphocyte leukemia. Sequencing used immunoSEQ multiplex PCR; TCRdb keeps in-frame clones, though not all of them. The sample yields around 7,000 clones, roughly 70% seen once. The specimen was peripheral blood mononuclear cells. The receptors come from a woman aged 40 to 49 with T-cell large granular lymphocyte leukemia. Some clones in this sample may be carry-over from other donors' samples. CDR3s include the opening cysteine and the closing phenylalanine or tryptophan. The order of the fields is V gene, clone size, CDR3 length, D gene, J gene, CDR3 DNA, CDR3 protein. A D gene is named only where the DNA matches it firmly. Size values are once, few and many counts, or a class for expanded clones, and some rows have none.

TRBV30,-,12,TRBD1,TRBJ2-7,TGTGCCTGGAGGCGCCAGGGGGTCGAGCAGTACTTC,CAWRRQGVEQYF
TRBV29-1,-,13,-,TRBJ1-1,TGCAGCGTTGAAAGTTGGCAGGGAGAAGAAGCTTTCTTT,CSVESWQGEEAFF
TRBV6-6,-,15,-,TRBJ1-1,TGTGCCAGCAGTTATTCCCCAGGGTTGAACACTGAAGCTTTCTTT,CASSYSPGLNTEAFF
TRBV18,few,13,-,TRBJ1-2,TGTGCCAGCTCACCAGAAGGGGCTGAAGGCTACACCTTC,CASSPEGAEGYTF
TRBV6-1,few,14,-,TRBJ2-7,TGTGCCAGCAGTGAAGCTAATAGTTGGGGTCGGCAGTACTTC,CASSEANSWGRQYF
TRBV30,-,13,TRBD1,TRBJ1-5,TGTGCCTGGACAGGGGGAGGGAATCAGCCCCAGCATTTT,CAWTGGGNQPQHF
TRBV18,once,17,TRBD1,TRBJ1-1,TGTGCCAGCTCACCACCGAACCAGGGGGGAGGTAACACTGAAGCTTTCTTT,CASSPPNQGGGNTEAFF
TRBV4-2,-,19,TRBD1,TRBJ1-2,TGTGCCAGCAGCCCCCCCGGGGACAGGGGGAGTCACGGGGTCTATGGCTACACCTTC,CASSPPGDRGSHGVYGYTF
TRBV5-1,-,16,-,TRBJ2-6,TGCGCCAGCAGCTTGGACGGCTACTCTGGGGCCAACGTCCTGACTTTC,CASSLDGYSGANVLTF
TRBV5-1,-,16,TRBD1,TRBJ1-5,TGCGCCAGCAGCTTGGCCGGGACAGGGGGCAATCAGCCCCAGCATTTT,CASSLAGTGGNQPQHF
TRBV7-8,-,16,-,TRBJ2-7,TGTGCCAGCAGCTTATTGAGGGCGCGCCGGGACGACGAGCAGTACTTC,CASSLLRARRDDEQYF
TRBV25-1,-,15,-,TRBJ1-5,TGTGCCAGCAGTGAAGGGTGGGGGAGCAATCAGCCCCAGCATTTT,CASSEGWGSNQPQHF
TRBV5-1,-,13,-,TRBJ2-7,TGCGCCAGCAGTAACAGGGTCTCCTACGAGCAGTACTTC,CASSNRVSYEQYF
TRBV5-5,few,16,TRBD1,TRBJ1-1,TGTGCCAGCAGCGGGACAGTGATCCCCATAAACACTGAAGCTTTCTTT,CASSGTVIPINTEAFF
TRBV5-6,-,12,-,TRBJ2-7,TGTGCCAGCAGCATACAGGTAGCCGAGCAGTACTTC,CASSIQVAEQYF
TRBV7-9,-,14,-,TRBJ1-1,TGTGCCAGCAGCCCCGACACCCTACGGGATGTAGCTTTCTTT,CASSPDTLRDVAFF
TRBV13,-,14,-,TRBJ1-1,TGTGCCAGCAGCCTAGACAGTCGGAACACTGAAGCTTTCTTT,CASSLDSRNTEAFF
TRBV4-1,-,15,TRBD2,TRBJ2-7,TGCGCCAGCAGCCAAGATCCGGGGGGGAGCTACGAGCAGTACTTC,CASSQDPGGSYEQYF
TRBV12-5,-,15,-,TRBJ1-5,TGTGCTAGTGGTTTGGCGACATATAGCAATCAGCCCCAGCATTTT,CASGLATYSNQPQHF
TRBV5-4,-,16,TRBD1,TRBJ1-1,TGTGCCAGCAGCACCGGGACAGGGGGTAAGTTCGCTGAAGCTTTCTTT,CASSTGTGGKFAEAFF
TRBV13,-,17,-,TRBJ1-5,TGTGCCAGCAGCTTAGGCCCGATCAGATATAGCAATCAGCCCCAGCATTTT,CASSLGPIRYSNQPQHF
TRBV9,-,15,-,TRBJ2-1,TGTGCCAGCAGCGTAGAAGGAGGGCGAGACAATGAGCAGTTCTTC,CASSVEGGRDNEQFF
TRBV7-9,-,14,-,TRBJ2-7,TGTGCCAGCAGAAGGACAGGGAGGGCCTACGAGCAGTACTTC,CASRRTGRAYEQYF
TRBV6-5,-,16,TRBD2,TRBJ2-1,TGTGCCAGCAGTTATGAGAGCGGGAGTCTCTACAATGAGCAGTTCTTC,CASSYESGSLYNEQFF
TRBV18,-,14,-,TRBJ1-1,TGTGCCAGCTCACCACGGACAGCCAACACTGAAGCTTTCTTT,CASSPRTANTEAFF
TRBV7-7,-,14,-,TRBJ2-6,TGTGCCAGCAGCTGCCAAAGTCGGGCCAACGTCCTGACTTTC,CASSCQSRANVLTF
TRBV5-6,-,14,-,TRBJ2-7,TGTGCCAGCAGCTTGGGGGGGGACTTCTACGAGCAGTACTTC,CASSLGGDFYEQYF
TRBV30,-,13,-,TRBJ1-5,TGTGCCTGGAGTCGGGACAGCAATCAGCCCCAGCATTTT,CAWSRDSNQPQHF
TRBV15,few,13,-,TRBJ2-3,TGTGCCACCAGCTATAGACGGACAGATACGCAGTATTTT,CATSYRRTDTQYF
TRBV27,-,13,-,TRBJ1-2,TGTGCCAGCAGTTTAGAGGGAAACTATGGCTACACCTTC,CASSLEGNYGYTF
TRBV14,few,15,-,TRBJ1-1,TGTGCCAGCAGCCTACACAGGACCCCGAACACTGAAGCTTTCTTT,CASSLHRTPNTEAFF
TRBV25-1,few,15,-,TRBJ2-7,TGTGCCAGCAGTGAATCGATCGGCGGAGACTACGAGCAGTACTTC,CASSESIGGDYEQYF
TRBV5-4,-,14,TRBD1,TRBJ1-1,TGTGCCAGCAGCACCGGGACAGGGAACACTGAAGCTTTCTTT,CASSTGTGNTEAFF
TRBV5-4,-,14,-,TRBJ1-4,TGTGCCAGCAGCTTGGCCCTAACTAATGAAAAACTGTTTTTT,CASSLALTNEKLFF
TRBV18,-,13,-,TRBJ2-7,TGTGCCAGCTCACCCGAGGGGAGGAGGGAGCAGTACTTC,CASSPEGRREQYF
TRBV10-3,-,15,TRBD2,TRBJ2-7,TGTGCCATCAGGGCGGGAGAGGGTCTAATCTACGAGCAGTACTTC,CAIRAGEGLIYEQYF
TRBV4-2,-,18,-,TRBJ2-1,TGTGCCAGCAGCCAAGCCAACCGCCCCCCGAGCTCCTACAATGAGCAGTTCTTC,CASSQANRPPSSYNEQFF
TRBV18,-,14,TRBD1,TRBJ2-5,TGTGCCAGCTCACCACCGACAGGGTGGGAGACCCAGTACTTC,CASSPPTGWETQYF
TRBV5-4,-,15,TRBD1,TRBJ2-7,TGTGCCAGCAGCTTGGGGACAGGGGGGCACGTTAAGCAGTACTTC,CASSLGTGGHVKQYF
TRBV6-1,once,15,TRBD1,TRBJ1-6,TGTGCCAGCAGTTGGACAGGGGAGGTCAGTTCACCCCTCCACTTT,CASSWTGEVSSPLHF
TRBV30,-,14,-,TRBJ2-7,TGTGCCTGGAGCCCCCCTACGGTGGAAGGCGAGCAGTACTTC,CAWSPPTVEGEQYF
TRBV5-4,-,12,-,TRBJ1-1,TGTGCCAGCAGCTCCGGATACACTGAAGCTTTCTTT,CASSSGYTEAFF
TRBV5-6,-,16,-,TRBJ2-7,TGTGCCAGCAGCTTGGGGTTGGCTTACTTGTCCTACGAGCAGTACTTC,CASSLGLAYLSYEQYF
TRBV6-5,-,13,-,TRBJ1-1,TGTGCCAGCAGTTACGGGCAGGGGACTGAAGCTTTCTTT,CASSYGQGTEAFF
TRBV18,-,14,-,TRBJ1-1,TGTGCCAGCTCACCACACCCCAGGGACACTGAAGCTTTCTTT,CASSPHPRDTEAFF
TRBV7-9,-,14,TRBD1,TRBJ2-1,TGTGCCAGCAGCTTACAGACAGGGAAGAATGAGCAGTTCTTC,CASSLQTGKNEQFF
TRBV18,-,14,-,TRBJ2-7,TGTGCCAGCTCACAAACGGGGGGCAGGGACGAGCAGTACTTC,CASSQTGGRDEQYF